Included here is one T cell receptor beta chain sequence, with context. TCRdb's copy holds only in-frame clones and misses some; the assay was immunoSEQ multiplex PCR. The repertoire holds about 250,000 clones, with around 80% as singletons. Germline-derived CDR1 and CDR2 are SQVTM and ANQGSEA. The length of the CDR3 is 17 residues. V shed 8 bases, J shed 4 bases, and the junction held 15 bases outside the gene matches. The data were obtained in a study of blood T cell repertoires in COVID-19. Specimen: peripheral blood. The V call is TRBV29-1, the J call TRBJ2-1, with TRBD2 identical over 12 bases. The sequence came from a man aged 35-49 years with acute or convalescent COVID-19. The CDR3 sequence: CSTLAGGSRNFYNEQFF. The CDR3, as DNA: TGCAGCACCCTAGCGGGAGGGTCCCGCAACTTTTACAATGAGCAGTTCTTC.